These 27 T cell receptor beta chains came from one sample sequenced in a study of somatic mutations in cytotoxic T cells in rheumatoid arthritis listed by TCRdb under 2017. Libraries were built with the immunoSEQ multiplex PCR assay. TCRdb mirrors the immuneACCESS table, restricted to in-frame sequences. Some clones are absent from its copies; in checked studies, under half trace to an unresolved V gene, and the reason for the others is unknown. This sample lists about 20,000 clones; under 80% were detected once. The ten biggest clones cover 5.3% of the sample. Sample: CD8+ T cells sorted from blood. All receptors derive from a man in his sixties in good health.

This clone showed up just once. V gene TRBV5-5 combines with J gene TRBJ2-5; TRBD1 matches 8 bases. J lost 5 bases, V lost 0 bases, and 6 bases had no gene match. Germline assignment: CDR1 SGHKS and CDR2 YYEKEE (reference sequence). The CDR3 spans 15 residues. The CDR3 bases are TGTGCCAGCAGCTTGGCAGGGGGCGCAGGGGAGACCCAGTACTTC. This gives the protein CASSLAGGAGETQYF.

The sample holds a few counts of this clone. V is TRBV7-9 and J is TRBJ2-1, with a possible D match to TRBD2 (6 bases). CDR1 and CDR2 from the germline V gene are SEHNR and FQNEAQ (reference sequence). V lost 5 bases, J lost 4 bases, and 18 bases lay in between. The CDR3 is made up of 16 amino acids. The CDR3 here is CASSQEASEGYNEQFF. The CDR3 DNA reads TGTGCCAGCAGCCAAGAGGCTAGCGAGGGTTACAATGAGCAGTTCTTC.

This clone was seen a single time. The rearrangement uses TRBV6-5 and TRBJ2-2; 8 bases map to TRBD1. The germline CDR1 and CDR2 sequences are MNHEY and SVGAGI. The J segment lost 1 base and the V segment lost 4 bases, leaving 2 bases of the junction unmatched. The CDR3 length is 15 residues. As DNA, the CDR3 is TGTGCCAGCAGTTCCGGGACAGGGAACACCGGGGAGCTGTTTTTT. Protein product: CASSSGTGNTGELFF.

This clone was recorded a few times. The chain employs TRBV7-2 and TRBJ2-7; 12 nucleotides agree with TRBD1. Germline V CDR1 and CDR2: SGHTA, FQGNSA. This CDR3 is 19 amino acids long. Unmatched junction bases numbered 16, after V lost 2 bases and J lost 5 bases. The CDR3 reads CASSLKFRGTGQGADEQYF. The CDR3 nucleotides are TGTGCCAGCAGCTTAAAGTTCAGGGGAACGGGACAGGGGGCTGACGAGCAGTACTTC.

This chain joins TRBV5-4 and TRBJ2-5; the match to TRBD2 covers 8 bases. Germline V gives CDR1 SGHNT, CDR2 YYREEE (reference sequence). This CDR3 contains 14 residues. V lost 5 bases, J lost 4 bases, and 7 bases stayed unmatched. CDR3 residues: CASRKRGGRETQYF. The CDR3 DNA follows: TGTGCCAGCAGAAAACGGGGGGGACGAGAGACCCAGTACTTC.

This chain connects TRBV6-5 to TRBJ2-5; no reliable D call. CDR1 is MNHEY and CDR2 is SVGAGI in the germline V gene. V dropped 5 bases and J dropped 5 bases, with 15 bases sitting between them. The CDR3 runs to 14 residues. The CDR3 DNA sequence: TGTGCCAGCAGTCCCTCTCAGGTGACGGAGACCCAGTACTTC. It translates to CASSPSQVTETQYF.

The V gene is TRBV4-1, the J gene TRBJ2-1; D is perhaps TRBD2 (6 bases). The CDR3 is 16 residues long. Germline loops: CDR1 MGHRA, CDR2 YSYEKL. Trimming left V 0 bases short and J 3 bases short, with 12 bases between. The CDR3 sequence: CASSQDNAGSYNEQFF. The CDR3 DNA sequence: TGCGCCAGCAGCCAAGATAACGCGGGGAGCTACAATGAGCAGTTCTTC.

This clone came up a few times. The chain couples TRBV4-1 to TRBJ1-2, with 8 bases lining up with TRBD1. V lost 3 bases, J lost 5 bases, and 8 bases stayed unmatched. The germline CDR1 and CDR2 sequences are MGHRA and YSYEKL. This CDR3 is built from 15 residues. CDR3 coding DNA: TGCGCCAGCAGCCAGGGTACACAGGGGGTATATGGCTACACCTTC. Protein product: CASSQGTQGVYGYTF.

V and J are TRBV9 and TRBJ2-5, with 8 bases identical to TRBD2. V dropped 4 bases and J dropped 5; count of bases not matched to a gene: 4. This CDR3 is built from 13 residues. Looked up from germline, CDR1 is SGDLS and CDR2 is YYNGEE. Here the CDR3 reads CASSPSGGETQYF. CDR3 nucleotides: TGTGCCAGCAGCCCAAGCGGGGGCGAGACCCAGTACTTC.

This chain uses TRBV19 with TRBJ2-1; TRBD2 agrees at 8 bases. J was trimmed by 8 bases and V by 7 bases; bases with no gene match: 13. Germline V gene data show CDR1 as LNHDA and CDR2 as SQIVND (reference sequence). The CDR3 runs 15 residues. CDR3: CASTLLGTRRDEQFF. In DNA form, the CDR3 reads TGTGCCAGTACCCTACTCGGGACTAGGAGGGATGAGCAGTTCTTC.

V usage is TRBV7-8 and J usage is TRBJ1-5; D not certain. The CDR3 extends over 13 amino acids. V dropped 5 bases and J dropped 3 bases, with 8 bases sitting between them. Germline assignment: CDR1 SGHVS and CDR2 FQNEAQ. The CDR3: CASSPAFNQPQHF. The CDR3 coding sequence is TGTGCCAGCAGCCCAGCGTTCAATCAGCCCCAGCATTTT.

This sequence joins TRBV10-2 and TRBJ2-7, with 8 nucleotides matching TRBD1. J lost 3 bases, V lost 7 bases, and 5 bases had no gene match. CDR3 length: 13 amino acids. From germline, CDR1 is WSHSY and CDR2 SAAADI. CDR3 bases: TGCGCCAGCAAGCAGGGGGCGGGCTACGAGCAGTACTTC. Amino acid sequence: CASKQGAGYEQYF.

The chain uses TRBV19 and TRBJ2-3; 8 bases map to TRBD2. Trimming cost V 4 bases and J 7 bases; bases outside gene matches: 19. This CDR3 comprises 18 residues. CDR1 is LNHDA, CDR2 SQIVND, per germline (reference sequence). The CDR3: CASSRRAGRSGRTNTQYF. Written as DNA, the CDR3 is TGTGCCAGTAGTAGGCGGGCGGGGCGAAGCGGGAGAACCAATACGCAGTATTTT.

This sequence joins TRBV10-3 and TRBJ2-1; tentatively, D is TRBD1 (6 bases). V was trimmed by 6 bases and J by 8 bases, leaving 29 bases between them. The CDR3 totals 18 residues. Germline V gene lookup returns CDR1 ENHRY and CDR2 SYGVKD. CDR3 nucleotides: TGTGCCATCAGGGACACCCGCACGCTAGCCGGGACAAGTCATGAGCAGTTCTTC. It specifies CAIRDTRTLAGTSHEQFF.

V and J are TRBV5-3 and TRBJ2-6; tentatively, D is TRBD2 (6 bases). TRBV5-3 counts as an open reading frame of uncertain function. V was trimmed by 3 bases and J by 0 bases, leaving 16 bases between them. CDR3 length: 18 amino acids. The CDR3, as DNA: TGTGCCAGAAGCTGGGGCCGGGACTCAGACTCTGGGGCCAACGTCCTGACTTTC. Protein: CARSWGRDSDSGANVLTF.

The rearrangement links TRBV27 to TRBJ2-3; 15 positions agree with TRBD2. V lost 5 bases and J lost 4; bases outside the gene matches: 4. Germline assignment: CDR1 MNHEY and CDR2 SMNVEV (reference sequence). This CDR3 is built from 16 residues. CDR3 region: CASSLGTSGGPDTQYF. In DNA, the CDR3 is TGTGCCAGCAGTCTCGGGACTAGCGGGGGGCCAGATACGCAGTATTTT.

The chain links TRBV6-4 to TRBJ1-5; 8 positions match TRBD1. With 0 bases clipped from V and 2 bases from J, the junction kept 21 bases outside the gene matches. CDR3 length equals 22 residues. CDR1 MRHNA and CDR2 SNTAGT come from the germline V gene. The CDR3 DNA reads TGTGCCAGCAGTGACTCGGTCCCGAACGAAGGACAGGGCGACGAAGGCAATCAGCCCCAGCATTTT. This translates into CASSDSVPNEGQGDEGNQPQHF.

The chain joins TRBV29-1 to TRBJ2-1; 9 bases are shared with TRBD2. The CDR3 extends over 15 amino acids. V dropped 4 bases and J dropped 5; count of bases not matched to a gene: 9. Germline CDR1 is SQVTM and CDR2 is ANQGSEA. CDR3 sequence reads: CSVGTGTSRDNEQFF. The CDR3 region has the DNA TGCAGCGTTGGCACCGGGACTAGCAGGGACAATGAGCAGTTCTTC.

V usage is TRBV11-3 and J usage is TRBJ2-1; D is uncertain. V shed 3 bases and J shed 8 bases, with 8 bases lying between them. CDR1 SGHNT and CDR2 YENEEA come from the germline V gene. The CDR3 consists of 12 residues. The CDR3 region has the DNA TGTGCCAGCAGCTTCGGTGTCCATGAGCAGTTCTTC. This encodes CASSFGVHEQFF. Full variable domain (remainder filled in from reference TRBV11-3 and TRBJ2-1): EAGVVQSPRYKIIEKKQPVAFWCNPISGHNTLYWYLQNLGQGPELLIRYENEEAVDDSQLPKDRFSAERLKGVDSTLKIQPAELGDSAVYLCASSFGVHEQFFGPGTRLTVL.

This clone appeared a few times. The rearrangement joins TRBV4-2 to TRBJ1-3; possibly TRBD1 for D (5 bases). The V gene's germline CDR1 is LGHNA and CDR2 YNFKEQ. V lost 7 bases and J lost 2, with 15 bases in between. The CDR3 has 15 amino acids. CDR3 loop: CASTPDGAAGNTIYF. DNA for the CDR3: TGTGCCAGCACCCCGGATGGGGCGGCTGGAAACACCATATATTTT.

The chain uses TRBV7-8 and TRBJ1-1; maybe TRBD1 (6 bases). The germline V and J ends were trimmed by 5 bases and 3 bases, with 13 bases remaining between them. Germline lookup yields CDR1 SGHVS and CDR2 FQNEAQ. The CDR3 sequence is 14 residues long. Written as DNA, the CDR3 is TGTGCCAGCAGCCTTACAGGGTCTGACACTGAAGCTTTCTTT. This gives the protein CASSLTGSDTEAFF.

This clone was seen a few times. The rearrangement links TRBV9 to TRBJ2-1; 13 bases fit TRBD2. The CDR3 is made up of 18 amino acids. Trimming at V came to 4 bases and at J to 0 bases, leaving 7 bases not matched to a gene. The germline CDR1 and CDR2 sequences are SGDLS and YYNGEE. CDR3 protein: CASSPGTSGMSSYNEQFF. The CDR3 DNA follows: TGTGCCAGCAGCCCCGGGACTAGCGGGATGAGCTCCTACAATGAGCAGTTCTTC.

The V call is TRBV14, the J call TRBJ1-4; D is ambiguous. This CDR3 has 15 amino acids. Germline V gene sequence: CDR1 SGHDN, CDR2 FVKESK. Deletions cut 4 bases from V and 3 bases from J, with 12 bases between. The DNA for the CDR3 is TGTGCCAGCAGCCGAGGACGGGGATCTAATGAAAAACTGTTTTTT. It encodes CASSRGRGSNEKLFF.

The rearrangement uses TRBV28 and TRBJ1-4; D uncertain. CDR1 is MDHEN, CDR2 SYDVKM, per germline. The CDR3 extends over 14 amino acids. Trimming shortened V by 6 bases and J by 0 bases, and 8 bases separated the two germline ends. Here the CDR3 DNA reads TGTGCCAGCAGGATCAGTACAACTAATGAAAAACTGTTTTTT. Its protein is CASRISTTNEKLFF.

This clone came up a few times. The chain carries TRBV29-1 and TRBJ1-1; 9 bases align to TRBD1. With 7 bases clipped from V and 5 bases from J, the junction kept 14 bases outside the gene matches. This CDR3 region has 15 residues. Looked up from germline, CDR1 is SQVTM and CDR2 is ANQGSEA. This CDR3 is CSGSLGTGKETEAFF. CDR3 DNA sequence: TGCAGCGGTTCGCTTGGGACAGGGAAGGAGACTGAAGCTTTCTTT.

This clone was observed a single time. The junction and the germline gene differ at one end; a read error may be behind it. The chain is built from TRBV7-9 and TRBJ1-6; TRBD1 aligns across 9 bases. Germline CDR1 reads SEHNR; CDR2 reads FQNEAQ (reference sequence). The CDR3 spans 16 residues. CDR3 nucleotides: TGTACCAGCAGCGATCCGGACAGGGGAGTGGGATCACCCCTCCACTTT. Its translation is CTSSDPDRGVGSPLHF. Full variable domain (missing parts from reference TRBV7-9 and TRBJ1-6): DTGVSQNPRHKITKRGQNVTFRCDPISEHNRLYWYRQTLGQGPEFLTYFQNEAQLEKSRLLSDRFSAERPKGSFSTLEIQRTEQGDSAMYLCTSSDPDRGVGSPLHFGNGTRLTVT.

The chain combines TRBV13 with TRBJ2-5; 9 bases fit TRBD1. The J call is in doubt because the DNA end fits TRBJ2-7 better. Germline V lookup: CDR1 PRHDT, CDR2 FYEKMQ (reference sequence). The CDR3 is made up of 15 amino acids. CDR3 amino acids: CASSFSGTGLYEQYF. Written as DNA, the CDR3 is TGTGCCAGCAGCTTTTCCGGGACAGGGCTCTACGAGCAGTACTTC.